This entry is about one T cell receptor (beta chain). By sample share, this clone is large (0.1 to 1%). The antigen this receptor binds is unknown. No qualities accompany the bases; no much larger clone lies one base away. These data belong to a study of sequential checkpoint blockade in melanoma (dated by TCRdb to 2018 to 2020). With regard to the full study: Using 1:1 randomization, the trial assigned patients either to first-line nivolumab followed by ipilimumab (arm A) or to ipilimumab followed by nivolumab (arm B). DNA from more than 70 pretreatment melanoma tumor samples was subjected to TCRbeta immunosequencing. For twenty-two patients, matched tumor biopsies were obtained before treatment and at week 13, following single-agent nivolumab (arm A) or ipilimumab (arm B). Roughly 80% of the matched tumor biopsy pairs taken before and after treatment were from the same lesion. Maintenance nivolumab came after both trial sequences.

The immunoSEQ Assay was used to immunosequence TCRbeta CDR3 regions from genomic DNA. Before high-throughput sequencing, the genomic DNA was amplified using bias-controlled multiplex PCR. Per the authors' processing: To quantify the absolute abundance of each unique TCRbeta CDR3 region, the sequences were collapsed and filtered. Clonality, defined as 1 minus Pielou's evenness, was calculated using productive rearrangements only. Tumor T-cell fraction was calculated by normalizing TCRbeta template counts to the amount of usable DNA, which was estimated from several housekeeping genes. Clones with significantly greater frequencies in on-treatment versus baseline samples were identified using a previously published method. Sourced from immuneACCESS, this table was stored by TCRdb with only in-frame sequences that have V and J called. A share of the clones is absent; for the studies checked, an unresolved V gene accounts for under half, and the remainder has no known explanation. Clone size and V and J calls were adopted from that table, with D and trimming inferred from the DNA. Within this sample are some 3,500 clones, with about 23% of them counted one time only. The ten largest account for roughly 17% of the sample.

What the authors observed across the whole study: Tumor T-cell fraction and clonality were correlated with PD-L1 staining and CD8+ T-cell counts, but not with mutational load. The response-prediction model combining TCR metrics and mutation burden needs validation in larger, independent patient cohorts. Patients whose tumor T-cell fraction and clonality increased by week 13 were about 30 times more likely to achieve clinical benefit. Among patients in the nivolumab-first arm (arm A), tumor TIL clonality before treatment was associated with response (P = .04). Small sample sizes and reduced statistical power limited the within-arm analyses of tumor T-cell fraction.

V is clipped by 3 bases and J by 7 bases, and the sequence between their germline boundaries is 10 bases long. CDR1 and CDR2, per the germline V gene, are KGHSH and LQKENI. Counted from cysteine to phenylalanine, this CDR3 has 13 amino acids. The read is trimmed to its CDR3 DNA, 39 bases read in frame from base 1. Taken with the paper, the label for treatment or condition translates to: randomized to nivolumab then ipilimumab (arm A) or the reverse (arm B). No trial patient had received prior DNA-damaging chemotherapy. Samples came from patients with melanoma in CheckMate 064, a randomized, open-label phase II trial of sequential checkpoint blockade. Genomic DNA from formalin-fixed paraffin-embedded (FFPE) tissue samples was used for tumor TCR sequencing.

This material consisted of tumor tissue (inferred from file names), taken from a patient given nivolumab and ipilimumab in sequence. The TCR originated in a human donor with melanoma. The rearranged segments are TRBV18 and TRBJ2-1; no confident D gene assignment can be made. CDR3 protein: CASSPQEGNEQFF. The bases read TGTGCCAGCTCACCTCAGGAAGGGAATGAGCAGTTCTTC.